The present T cell receptor (beta chain) was sequenced within a study of brain T cells in children with intractable seizures. TCRdb's table, derived via immunoSEQ multiplex PCR, lists solely in-frame clones and lacks some. This table holds about 76,000 clones, about 92% found once. Trimming removed 2 bases at V and 5 bases at J, with 21 bases between. CDR1 is LNHDA, CDR2 SQIVND, per germline (reference sequence). This CDR3 is built from 18 residues. As regards this clone: What it recognizes is unknown.

The sequenced cases were selected for having the highest brain T cell transcript signatures. Patients received at least one anti-epileptic drug before surgery. The study's findings and limits: Pre-surgery blood may have been undersampled, hiding some clones.

V is TRBV19 and J is TRBJ1-4, with D perhaps TRBD1 (6 bases). The sequence was obtained from a boy under two years old with tuberous sclerosis and intractable seizures. This specimen was peripheral blood, taken at surgery. CDR3 loop: CASSISGGAIKLNEKLFF. In DNA form, the CDR3 reads TGTGCCAGTAGTATATCCGGGGGCGCGATTAAATTAAATGAAAAACTGTTTTTT.